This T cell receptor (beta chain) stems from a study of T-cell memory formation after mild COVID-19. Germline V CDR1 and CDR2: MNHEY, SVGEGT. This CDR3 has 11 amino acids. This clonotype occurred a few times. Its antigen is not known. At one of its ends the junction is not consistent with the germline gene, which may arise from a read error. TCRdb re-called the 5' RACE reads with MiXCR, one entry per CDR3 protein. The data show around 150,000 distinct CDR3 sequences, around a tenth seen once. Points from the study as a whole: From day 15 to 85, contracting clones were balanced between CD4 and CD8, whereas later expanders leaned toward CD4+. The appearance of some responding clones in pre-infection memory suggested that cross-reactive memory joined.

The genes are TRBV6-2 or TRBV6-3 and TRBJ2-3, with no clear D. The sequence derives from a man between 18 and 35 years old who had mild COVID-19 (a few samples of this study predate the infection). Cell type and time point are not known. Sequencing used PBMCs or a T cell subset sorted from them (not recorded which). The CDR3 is CASNYADTQYF. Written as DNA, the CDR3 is TGTGCCAGCAATTACGCAGATACGCAGTATTTT.